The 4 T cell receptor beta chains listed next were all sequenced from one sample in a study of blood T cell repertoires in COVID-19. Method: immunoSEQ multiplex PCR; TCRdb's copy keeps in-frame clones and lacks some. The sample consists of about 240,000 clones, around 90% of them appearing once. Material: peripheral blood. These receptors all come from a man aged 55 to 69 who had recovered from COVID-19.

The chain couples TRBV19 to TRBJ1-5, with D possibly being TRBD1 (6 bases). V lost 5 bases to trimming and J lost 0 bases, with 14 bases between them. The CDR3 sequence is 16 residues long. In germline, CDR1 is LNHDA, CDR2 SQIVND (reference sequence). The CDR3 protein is CASSQSGTYSNQPQHF. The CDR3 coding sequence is TGTGCCAGTAGTCAATCCGGGACATATAGCAATCAGCCCCAGCATTTT. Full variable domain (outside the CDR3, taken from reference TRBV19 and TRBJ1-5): DGGITQSPKYLFRKEGQNVTLSCEQNLNHDAMYWYRQDPGQGLRLIYYSQIVNDFQKGDIAEGYSVSREKKESFPLTVTSAQKNPTAFYLCASSQSGTYSNQPQHFGDGTRLSIL.

The DNA for the CDR3 is TGTGCCAGCAGCGGGACAGGGGTCGAGCAGTACTTC. Translated, it gives CASSGTGVEQYF. The J gene is TRBJ2-7, the V gene TRBV12-3 or TRBV12-4; the match to TRBD1 covers 10 bases. The CDR3 has 12 amino acids. Losses at the gene ends were 6 bases for V and 6 bases for J; bases not matched to a gene: 2.

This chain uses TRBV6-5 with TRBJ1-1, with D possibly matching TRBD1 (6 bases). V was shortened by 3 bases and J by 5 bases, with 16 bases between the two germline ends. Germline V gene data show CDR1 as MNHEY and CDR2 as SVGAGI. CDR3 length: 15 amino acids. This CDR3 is CASSYLKQGGTEAFF. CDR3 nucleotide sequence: TGTGCCAGCAGTTATCTCAAACAGGGCGGGACTGAAGCTTTCTTT.

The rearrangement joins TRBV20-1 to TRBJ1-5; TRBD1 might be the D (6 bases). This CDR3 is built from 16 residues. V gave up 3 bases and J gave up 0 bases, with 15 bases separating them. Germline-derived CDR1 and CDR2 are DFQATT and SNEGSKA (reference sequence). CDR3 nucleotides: TGCAGTGCTAGTGGGGGCAGACGATATAGCAATCAGCCCCAGCATTTT. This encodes CSASGGRRYSNQPQHF.